A single sample is the source of the 15 T cell receptor beta chains below, sequenced in a study of identifying expanded T cells in peripheral blood. Sequenced by immunoSEQ multiplex PCR; TCRdb stores in-frame clones only, minus some. The sample gives roughly 96,000 clones, 88% of which show up once; approximately 5% is in the top ten. Sequenced: blood. These TCRs come from a person aged 18-70 years in good health.

This chain connects TRBV19 to TRBJ2-1; D possibly corresponds to TRBD2 (6 bases). Trimming left V 1 base short and J 1 base short, with 14 bases between. This CDR3 has 17 residues. Germline V lookup: CDR1 LNHDA, CDR2 SQIVND (reference sequence). The CDR3 bases are TGTGCCAGTAGTATAGCCCGGAGGGGCGCGTCCTACAATGAGCAGTTCTTC. Amino acid sequence: CASSIARRGASYNEQFF.

The chain links TRBV5-1 to TRBJ2-1; D unresolved. This CDR3 region has 16 residues. The V gene lost 0 bases and the J gene lost 5 bases, with 15 bases spanning the gap. Germline loops: CDR1 SGHRS, CDR2 YFSETQ. In nucleotides, the CDR3 is TGCGCCAGCAGCTTGGACCCGGACCTATTCAACAATGAGCAGTTCTTC. Protein: CASSLDPDLFNNEQFF.

This chain joins TRBV6-6 and TRBJ2-7; no clear D gene. Germline CDR1 MNHNY, CDR2 SVGAGI (reference sequence). The V end was cut by 6 bases, the J end by 2 bases, with 17 bases between. The CDR3 is 15 residues long. CDR3 DNA: TGTGCCAGCAGCGGGTCCCCAGAACTAACCTACGAGCAGTACTTC. Translating it yields CASSGSPELTYEQYF.

The chain uses TRBV2 and TRBJ2-1; D may match TRBD1 or TRBD2 (7 bases each). Germline lookup yields CDR1 SNHLY and CDR2 FYNNEI. CDR3 length: 17 amino acids. The V end was cut by 10 bases, the J end by 0 bases, with 22 bases between. This CDR3 is CATLFRGGQSSYNEQFF. The DNA for the CDR3 is TGTGCCACCCTTTTTAGGGGGGGACAGAGCTCCTACAATGAGCAGTTCTTC.

The chain recombines TRBV2 with TRBJ1-2; D gene ambiguous. The V gene lost 4 bases and the J gene lost 6 bases, with 12 bases spanning the gap. This CDR3 contains 13 residues. Germline loops: CDR1 SNHLY, CDR2 FYNNEI. Written as DNA, the CDR3 is TGTGCCAGCAGTGTTATCGAATGGCATGGCTACACCTTC. It encodes CASSVIEWHGYTF.

The chain links TRBV27 to TRBJ2-2; the D is unclear. Between the trimmed V and J ends, which lost 2 bases and 4 bases, there was a span of 2 bases. The length of the CDR3 is 12 residues. Germline V gene lookup returns CDR1 MNHEY and CDR2 SMNVEV (reference sequence). CDR3 in amino acids: CASSLITGELFF. For the CDR3, the DNA is TGTGCCAGCAGTTTAATCACCGGGGAGCTGTTTTTT.

This chain connects TRBV30 to TRBJ2-5, with TRBD2 as a possible D gene (5 bases). In germline, CDR1 is GTSNPN, CDR2 SVGIG (reference sequence). This CDR3 has 12 residues. Trimming took off 5 bases at V and 1 base at J, with 8 bases between the two ends. In DNA, the CDR3 is TGTGCCTGGGAAGGACTCCAAGAGACCCAGTACTTC. As protein: CAWEGLQETQYF.

This rearrangement joins TRBV5-4 to TRBJ1-1; D not certain. Germline CDR1 reads SGHNT; CDR2 reads YYREEE (reference sequence). The CDR3 loop spans 14 amino acids. V dropped 4 bases and J dropped 3 bases, with 13 bases sitting between them. CDR3 sequence: CASSRGGVHTEAFF. The CDR3, as DNA: TGTGCCAGCAGCCGAGGTGGGGTGCACACTGAAGCTTTCTTT.

The chain links TRBV29-1 to TRBJ1-2; D perhaps matches TRBD1 (6 bases). CDR3 length: 12 residues. Germline V gene data show CDR1 as SQVTM and CDR2 as ANQGSEA. V lost 0 bases, J lost 7 bases, and 9 bases lay in between. The chain's CDR3 is CSVEDNRAGYTF. CDR3 nucleotide sequence: TGCAGCGTTGAAGATAACAGGGCTGGCTACACCTTC.

The chain joins TRBV5-1 to TRBJ1-6; D is possibly TRBD1 (5 bases). The CDR3 is 16 amino acids. V lost 5 bases and J 7 bases, leaving 19 bases between the germline ends. Germline lookup yields CDR1 SGHRS and CDR2 YFSETQ. CDR3 residues: CASSVSGALYNSPLHF. CDR3 nucleotide sequence: TGCGCCAGCAGTGTCTCCGGGGCTCTCTACAATTCACCCCTCCACTTT.

This clone was picked up one time. The chain couples TRBV27 to TRBJ2-7; 9 nucleotides match TRBD1. Germline loops: CDR1 MNHEY, CDR2 SMNVEV (reference sequence). V gave up 5 bases and J gave up 3 bases; unmatched junction bases: 11. This CDR3 contains 16 residues. The CDR3 reads CASSERTGGLLYEQYF. CDR3 DNA: TGTGCCAGCAGTGAGAGAACAGGGGGCCTCCTCTACGAGCAGTACTTC.

The chain has TRBV6-1 and TRBJ1-2; D is unclear. The germline V gene encodes CDR1 MNHNS and CDR2 SASEGT. Between the trimmed V and J ends, which lost 5 bases and 5 bases, there was a span of 12 bases. The CDR3 has 13 amino acids. The CDR3 reads CASSFGGRYGYTF. CDR3 DNA sequence: TGTGCCAGCAGTTTTGGAGGGAGATATGGCTACACCTTC.

This chain joins TRBV5-1 and TRBJ2-1, with 8 bases that match TRBD1. With V trimmed by 4 bases and J by 3 bases, 3 bases remained unmatched. This CDR3 spans 14 amino acids. Looked up from germline, CDR1 is SGHRS and CDR2 is YFSETQ. CDR3 DNA sequence: TGCGCCAGCAGCCCGGGACAGGTCTACAATGAGCAGTTCTTC. The encoded protein is CASSPGQVYNEQFF.

The CDR3 DNA sequence: TGTGCCAGTAGACCCGGACAAGTCTCCTACGAGCAGTACTTC. It translates to CASRPGQVSYEQYF. The chain carries TRBV19 and TRBJ2-7, with TRBD1 as a possible D gene (5 bases). Germline CDR1 reads LNHDA; CDR2 reads SQIVND (reference sequence). The CDR3 length is 14 residues. The germline V and J ends were trimmed by 6 bases and 0 bases, with 12 bases remaining between them.

V is TRBV5-4 and J is TRBJ2-5; D not certain. The ends were cut back, 4 bases at V and 5 bases at J, with 12 bases in the middle. Germline-derived CDR1 and CDR2 are SGHNT and YYREEE (reference sequence). This CDR3 comprises 13 residues. CDR3 in amino acids: CASSPISSETQYF. The DNA for the CDR3 is TGTGCCAGCAGCCCCATTTCGAGCGAGACCCAGTACTTC.